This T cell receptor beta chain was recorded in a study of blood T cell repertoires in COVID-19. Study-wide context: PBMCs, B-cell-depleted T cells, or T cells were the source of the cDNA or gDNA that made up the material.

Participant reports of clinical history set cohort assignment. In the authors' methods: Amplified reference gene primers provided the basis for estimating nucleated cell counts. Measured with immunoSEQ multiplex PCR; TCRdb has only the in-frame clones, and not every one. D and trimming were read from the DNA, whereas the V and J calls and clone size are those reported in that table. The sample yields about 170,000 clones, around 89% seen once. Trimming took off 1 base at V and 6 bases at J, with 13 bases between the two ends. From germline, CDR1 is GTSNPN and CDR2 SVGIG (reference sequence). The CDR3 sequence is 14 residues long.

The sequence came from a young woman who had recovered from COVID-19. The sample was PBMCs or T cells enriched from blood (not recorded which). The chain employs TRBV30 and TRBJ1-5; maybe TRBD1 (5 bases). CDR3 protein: CAWSDWGRVQPQHF. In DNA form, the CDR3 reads TGTGCCTGGAGTGATTGGGGCAGGGTTCAGCCCCAGCATTTT.